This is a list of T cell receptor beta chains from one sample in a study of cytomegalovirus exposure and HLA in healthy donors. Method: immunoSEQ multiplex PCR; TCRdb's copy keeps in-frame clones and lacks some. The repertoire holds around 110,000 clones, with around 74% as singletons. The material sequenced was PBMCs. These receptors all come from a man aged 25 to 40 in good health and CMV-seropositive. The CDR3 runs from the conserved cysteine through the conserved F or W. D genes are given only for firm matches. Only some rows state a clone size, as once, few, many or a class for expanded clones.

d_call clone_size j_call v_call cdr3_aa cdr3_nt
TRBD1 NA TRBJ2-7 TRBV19 CASSFTGGSYEQYF TGTGCCAGTAGTTTTACAGGGGGCTCCTACGAGCAGTACTTC
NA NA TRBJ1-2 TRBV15 CATSRDDRPGEGYTF TGTGCCACCAGCAGAGATGATCGCCCGGGAGAAGGCTACACCTTC
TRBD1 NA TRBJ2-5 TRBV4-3 CASSQGDRGGGYQETQYF TGCGCCAGCAGCCAAGGGGACAGGGGAGGCGGGTACCAAGAGACCCAGTACTTC
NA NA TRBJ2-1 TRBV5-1 CASSLEPSGNEQFF TGCGCCAGCAGCTTGGAGCCAAGCGGAAATGAGCAGTTCTTC
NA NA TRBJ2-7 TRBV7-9 CASSSRSYEQYF TGTGCCAGCAGCTCTAGATCCTACGAGCAGTACTTC
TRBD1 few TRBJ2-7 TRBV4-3 CASSQGGQGLYEQYF TGCGCCAGCAGCCAAGGGGGACAGGGACTCTACGAGCAGTACTTC
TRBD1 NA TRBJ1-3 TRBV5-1 CASGEGAGGNTIYF TGCGCCAGCGGAGAGGGGGCAGGTGGAAACACCATATATTTT
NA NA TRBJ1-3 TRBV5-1 CASSLALQGSGNTIYF TGCGCCAGCAGCTTGGCCCTACAGGGCTCTGGAAACACCATATATTTT
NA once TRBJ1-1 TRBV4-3 CASSPLMNTEAFF TGCGCCAGCAGCCCCTTAATGAACACTGAAGCTTTCTTT
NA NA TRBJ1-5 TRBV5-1 CASSLQPGSNQPQHF TGCGCCAGCAGCTTACAGCCAGGTAGCAATCAGCCCCAGCATTTT
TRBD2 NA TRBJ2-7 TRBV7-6 CASSSSGGPSYEQYF TGTGCCAGCAGCTCTAGCGGGGGCCCCTCCTACGAGCAGTACTTC
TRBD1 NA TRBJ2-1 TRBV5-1 CASYRDSEDGDEQFF TGCGCCAGCTACCGGGACAGTGAGGATGGCGATGAGCAGTTCTTC
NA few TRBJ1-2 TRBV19 CASSIDPDYGYTF TGTGCCAGTAGTATAGACCCAGACTATGGCTACACCTTC
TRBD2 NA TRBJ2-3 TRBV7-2 CASSFRLAGEDTQYF TGTGCCAGCAGCTTCCGACTAGCGGGGGAAGATACGCAGTATTTT
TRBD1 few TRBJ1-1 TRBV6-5 CAILGQGRTEAFF TGTGCCATCCTGGGACAGGGGAGGACTGAAGCTTTCTTT
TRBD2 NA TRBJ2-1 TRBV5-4 CASSPHGTNIDEQFF TGTGCCAGCAGCCCCCACGGGACTAATATAGATGAGCAGTTCTTC
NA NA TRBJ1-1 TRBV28 CASRSWGGGGTEAFF TGTGCCAGCAGAAGCTGGGGGGGAGGGGGCACTGAAGCTTTCTTT
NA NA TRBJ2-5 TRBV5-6 CASSLKLRGREQYF TGTGCCAGCAGCTTGAAGCTCAGGGGGCGGGAGCAGTACTTC
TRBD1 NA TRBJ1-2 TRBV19 CASSPTLNTGVTGYGYTF TGTGCCAGTAGTCCAACCCTAAACACAGGGGTAACTGGCTATGGCTACACCTTC
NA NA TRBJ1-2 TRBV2 CAGGTDYYGYTF TGTGCCGGGGGGACGGATTACTATGGCTACACCTTC
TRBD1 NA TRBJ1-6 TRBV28 CASRRSGGQTLDSPLHF TGTGCCAGCAGACGCAGCGGGGGACAGACATTAGATTCACCCCTCCACTTT
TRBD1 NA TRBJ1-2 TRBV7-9 CASSLDRARIYGYTF TGTGCCAGCAGCCTCGACAGGGCTCGAATCTATGGCTACACCTTC
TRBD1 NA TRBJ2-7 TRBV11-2 CASSLVTGDFYEQYF TGTGCCAGCAGCTTAGTGACAGGGGATTTCTACGAGCAGTACTTC
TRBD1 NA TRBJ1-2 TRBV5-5 CASRPDRDYGYTF TGTGCCAGCAGACCAGACAGGGATTATGGCTACACCTTC
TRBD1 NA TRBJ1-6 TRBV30 CAWSFVGTGSSYNSPLHF TGTGCCTGGAGTTTTGTAGGGACAGGGAGCTCCTATAATTCACCCCTCCACTTT
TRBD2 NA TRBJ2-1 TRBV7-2 CASSSTSGGAREQFF TGTGCCAGCAGCTCGACTAGCGGGGGGGCGAGGGAGCAGTTCTTC
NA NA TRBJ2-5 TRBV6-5 CASSGQTDQETQYF TGTGCCAGCAGTGGACAGACAGACCAAGAGACCCAGTACTTC
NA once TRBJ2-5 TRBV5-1 CASSHGKGERRQETQYF TGCGCCAGCTCCCACGGGAAAGGCGAGCGGAGACAAGAGACCCAGTACTTC
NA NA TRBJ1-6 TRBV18 CASSDGGGGPPLHF TGTGCCAGCTCCGACGGCGGGGGAGGACCACCCCTCCACTTT
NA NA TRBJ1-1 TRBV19 CASSIVAGEAFF TGTGCCAGTAGTATAGTCGCGGGGGAAGCTTTCTTT
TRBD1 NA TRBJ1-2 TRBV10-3 CAISEPDRGSPNYGYTF TGTGCCATCAGTGAGCCGGACAGGGGGTCCCCTAACTATGGCTACACCTTC
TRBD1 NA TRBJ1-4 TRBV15 CATSRVTGAGEKLFF TGTGCCACCAGCAGAGTCACAGGGGCGGGTGAAAAACTGTTTTTT
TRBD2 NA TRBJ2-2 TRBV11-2 CASSSIYRVLAGYTGELFF TGTGCCAGCAGCTCCATTTACCGGGTGTTAGCGGGGTACACCGGGGAGCTGTTTTTT
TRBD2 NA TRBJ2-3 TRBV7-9 CASSFMLAGGQGDTQYF TGTGCCAGCAGCTTTATGCTAGCGGGGGGCCAAGGAGATACGCAGTATTTT
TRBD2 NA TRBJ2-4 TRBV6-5 CATREGPAKNIQYF TGTGCCACCAGGGAGGGGCCGGCCAAAAACATTCAGTACTTC
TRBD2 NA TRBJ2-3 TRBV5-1 CASSASGGGTDTQYF TGCGCCAGCAGCGCCAGCGGGGGGGGCACAGATACGCAGTATTTT